The clone carrying this TCR beta chain was seen repeatedly, ten times or more. The antigen remains unidentified. These data come from a study of T cells in Graves' hyperthyroidism and ophthalmopathy. From RNA transcripts, TCR beta CDR3 regions were amplified. The HTBI primer set served for first-round RT-PCR of the TCR CDR3. TCRdb analysed the multiplex PCR reads with MiXCR anew, one entry per CDR3 protein. The repertoire holds 640,000 or so distinct CDR3 sequences, with about 14% as singletons. Thyroid ultrasound and orbital computed tomography, with clinical symptoms and serum thyroxine and TRAb, informed diagnoses. Per the germline V gene, CDR1 is MDHEN and CDR2 is SYDVKM. The ends lost 4 bases at V and 5 bases at J; junction bases unmatched: 4. The CDR3 sequence is 15 residues long. Study outcomes and limitations: Most clonotypes expanded in thyroid above 0.001 were likewise present in blood.

This rearrangement joins TRBV28 to TRBJ2-1; TRBD1 matches at 11 bases. The material sequenced was blood. The TCR sequence derives from a woman aged 18-29 years with Graves' ophthalmopathy. CDR3 residues: CASSSGQGGHNEQFF. CDR3 DNA: TGTGCCAGCAGTTCGGGACAGGGGGGGCACAATGAGCAGTTCTTC.